A selection of T cell receptor beta chains follows, all from one sample in a study of blood T cell repertoires in COVID-19. Here immunoSEQ multiplex PCR was the method, and the copy in TCRdb shows in-frame clones only, minus some. The table shows approximately 92,000 clones, with 70% to 85% occurring only once. The specimen was peripheral blood. All receptors derive from an older woman in a cohort sampled during active or convalescent COVID-19. The CDR3 runs from the conserved cysteine through the conserved F or W. A D gene is named only where the DNA matches it firmly. Clone size is given for some rows only: seen once, a few or many times, or a class if the clone is expanded.

TRBV5-4	TRBJ1-2	few	TRBD1	TGTGCCAGCAGCTCCCGGGACAGGGGATCAGGGGGCTACACCTTC	CASSSRDRGSGGYTF
TRBV5-1	TRBJ1-2	NA	TRBD1	TGCGCCAGCAGCTTGGCGCAGGGGGCGCAAAGCTATGGCTACACCTTC	CASSLAQGAQSYGYTF
TRBV6-5	TRBJ2-4	few	TRBD1	TGTGCCAGCAGTTCTACAGGGGGCCGAGCCAAAAACATTCAGTACTTC	CASSSTGGRAKNIQYF
TRBV21-1	TRBJ2-5	NA	NA	TGTGCCAGCAGCAAAAGAGCCGGGGGGGGATTGTACCAAGAGACCCAGTACTTC	CASSKRAGGGLYQETQYF
TRBV7-6	TRBJ2-5	NA	TRBD1	TGTGCCAGCAGCTTAGCGTGGGGACAGGGGGCGCTTGAGACCCAGTACTTC	CASSLAWGQGALETQYF
TRBV28	TRBJ1-2	many	NA	TGTGCCAGCAGTTACAGGGAAAGACGCTATGGCTACACCTTC	CASSYRERRYGYTF
TRBV15	TRBJ1-5	NA	NA	TGTGCCACCAGCAGAGATCAAACCCAGCGCCATGGCAATCAGCCCCAGCATTTT	CATSRDQTQRHGNQPQHF
TRBV7-9	TRBJ1-4	few	NA	TGTGCCAGCAGCTTATCGGGGGAGGGTAATGAAAAACTGTTTTTT	CASSLSGEGNEKLFF
TRBV27	TRBJ2-3	NA	TRBD1	TGTGCCAGCCGTAAAAGGACAGGATTAGCAGATACGCAGTATTTT	CASRKRTGLADTQYF
TRBV7-6	TRBJ1-6	few	NA	TGTGCCAGCAGCTTAAGGGCTGTCTCCACAGGCGTAAATTCACCCCTCCACTTT	CASSLRAVSTGVNSPLHF
TRBV30	TRBJ2-3	NA	TRBD2	TGTGCGGGTAGCGGGGGAACAGATACGCAGTATTTT	CAGSGGTDTQYF
TRBV4-1	TRBJ2-1	NA	TRBD2	TGCGCCAGCAGCGGACTAGCGGGGGCCCTTTCCTCCTACAATGAGCAGTTCTTC	CASSGLAGALSSYNEQFF
TRBV18	TRBJ1-4	NA	NA	TGTGCCAGCTCACCGAGACGGGGGGAAAAACTGTTTTTT	CASSPRRGEKLFF
TRBV4-1	TRBJ1-4	NA	TRBD1	TGCGCCAGCAGTCCAAGACAGGGTCGATATGAAAAACTGTTTTTT	CASSPRQGRYEKLFF
TRBV11-3	TRBJ2-5	NA	NA	TGTGCCAGCAGCCCGGGGGATTATTCCCTAGAGACCCAGTACTTC	CASSPGDYSLETQYF
TRBV5-1	TRBJ1-2	NA	NA	TGCGCCAGCAGATATCGGCCGCTCGAGGACTATGGCTACACCTTC	CASRYRPLEDYGYTF
TRBV7-3	TRBJ2-2	few	NA	TGTGCCAGCAGCTTAAACGGGGGTGCGAACACCGGGGAGCTGTTTTTT	CASSLNGGANTGELFF
TRBV3-1/TRBV3-2	TRBJ2-2	NA	TRBD2	TGTGCCAGCAGCCAAGGCGGGGGCACCGGGGAGCTGTTTTTT	CASSQGGGTGELFF
TRBV6-6	TRBJ1-2	NA	NA	TGTGCCAGCAGTTACCCCGGGGAGGGGGATGGCTACACCTTC	CASSYPGEGDGYTF
TRBV2	TRBJ1-6	NA	NA	TGTGCCAGCGGTGAGACATTCAGGTCACCCCTCCACTTT	CASGETFRSPLHF
TRBV7-2	TRBJ1-6	NA	NA	TGTGCCAGCAGCCGCGGGACTCCCACGGGGAATTCACCCCTCCACTTT	CASSRGTPTGNSPLHF
TRBV6-1	TRBJ1-1	NA	NA	TGTGCCAGCAGTGAAACGGGTTGGAGGGTGAACACTGAAGCTTTCTTT	CASSETGWRVNTEAFF
TRBV5-4	TRBJ1-4	NA	TRBD1	TGTGCCAGCAGCAAAGAGGGGGCGCTTGGTGAAAAACTGTTTTTT	CASSKEGALGEKLFF
TRBV9	TRBJ2-4	few	TRBD1	TGTGCCAGCAGCCCCTCCGGGACAGACAAAAACATTCAGTACTTC	CASSPSGTDKNIQYF
TRBV3-1/TRBV3-2	TRBJ2-2	NA	TRBD1	TGTGCCAGCAGCATTAACAGGGGGCCCACCGGGGAGCTGTTTTTT	CASSINRGPTGELFF
TRBV4-3	TRBJ2-1	NA	TRBD2	TGCGCCAGCAGCGAGGTGGCAACGGGGAGGGATGAGCAGTTCTTC	CASSEVATGRDEQFF
TRBV7-2	TRBJ1-2	once	NA	TGTGCCAGCAGCTCATTTTCAGCTAACTATGGCTACACCTTC	CASSSFSANYGYTF
TRBV19	TRBJ1-5	few	NA	TGTGCCAGTAGTATTACGACAGGAAGCAATCAGCCCCAGCATTTT	CASSITTGSNQPQHF
TRBV4-2	TRBJ2-3	NA	TRBD2	TGTGCCAGCAGCCCGGGGGGGCCAAGCACAGATACGCAGTATTTT	CASSPGGPSTDTQYF
TRBV9	TRBJ1-1	NA	TRBD1	TGTGCCAGCAGCGCCCAAGGGGGCAGGGGCACTGAAGCTTTCTTT	CASSAQGGRGTEAFF
TRBV25-1	TRBJ2-7	NA	NA	TGTGCCAGCAGTGAATTACGTGAGGGCTCCTACGAGCAGTACTTC	CASSELREGSYEQYF
TRBV3-1/TRBV3-2	TRBJ1-4	NA	NA	TGTGCCAGCAGCCAAGCCGGGAACACTAATGAAAAACTGTTTTTT	CASSQAGNTNEKLFF
TRBV29-1	TRBJ1-4	NA	NA	TGCAGCGTTGGCTCACGAGGAAACAATGAAAAACTGTTTTTT	CSVGSRGNNEKLFF
TRBV7-9	TRBJ2-5	NA	TRBD1	TGTGCCAGCAGCTTGGCTCAAACAGGGGCGGAGACCCAGTACTTC	CASSLAQTGAETQYF
TRBV9	TRBJ2-2	NA	NA	TGTGCCAGCAGCGTAGTAGGCAGGAGGCCCGGGGAGCTGTTTTTT	CASSVVGRRPGELFF
TRBV9	TRBJ2-2	many	TRBD2	TGTGCCAGCAGCACCCGGACTAGTCCGGTCGGGGAGCTGTTTTTT	CASSTRTSPVGELFF
TRBV6-5	TRBJ1-2	NA	TRBD1	TGTGCCAGCAGCCTATCGGGACAGGGAAACTATGGCTACACCTTC	CASSLSGQGNYGYTF
TRBV29-1	TRBJ2-7	many	TRBD1	TGCAGCGTTGAAACGACAGGGGTCCCCTACGAGCAGTACTTC	CSVETTGVPYEQYF
TRBV6-6	TRBJ1-2	NA	NA	TGTGCCAGCAGTTATCGTGGGTCGGGGGGGGATGGCTACACCTTC	CASSYRGSGGDGYTF
TRBV5-5	TRBJ1-1	NA	NA	TGTGCCAGCAGCTTGATCAGGGGTACTGAAGCTTTCTTT	CASSLIRGTEAFF
TRBV3-1/TRBV3-2	TRBJ1-1	NA	NA	TGTGCCAGCAGCCAAGCCTCAGATCTGAACACTGAAGCTTTCTTT	CASSQASDLNTEAFF
TRBV4-2	TRBJ2-3	NA	TRBD1	TGTGCCAGCAGTCCGACAGGGTCCGCAGATACGCAGTATTTT	CASSPTGSADTQYF
TRBV2	TRBJ1-5	NA	NA	TGTGCCAGCAAGCAGGGGCATAGCAATCAGCCCCAGCATTTT	CASKQGHSNQPQHF
TRBV3-1/TRBV3-2	TRBJ2-3	NA	TRBD2	TGTGCCAGCAGCCAAGCCCCAGCGGGGGGCTTAGATACGCAGTATTTT	CASSQAPAGGLDTQYF
TRBV2	TRBJ1-5	few	NA	TGTGCCAGCAGTGAAGGTATGCAGGGGAATCAGCCCCAGCATTTT	CASSEGMQGNQPQHF
TRBV7-9	TRBJ2-3	NA	TRBD1	TGTGCCAGCAGAACAGGGGGCGGTGGAGATACGCAGTATTTT	CASRTGGGGDTQYF
TRBV29-1	TRBJ2-3	NA	NA	TGCAGCGTTGACCATAGCACAGATACGCAGTATTTT	CSVDHSTDTQYF
TRBV5-6	TRBJ1-2	many	NA	TGTGCCAGCAGCCCACCGGAGGCAGAATATGGCTACACCTTC	CASSPPEAEYGYTF
TRBV7-2	TRBJ2-1	NA	NA	TGTGCCAGCAGCTTAGTAGACAATGAGCAGTTCTTC	CASSLVDNEQFF
TRBV5-1	TRBJ2-7	NA	NA	TGCGCCAGCAGCTCACAGGGATTCTACGAGCAGTACTTC	CASSSQGFYEQYF
TRBV7-2	TRBJ1-3	NA	NA	TGTGCCAGCAGCTCGCTCAATCCGGGAACATTGAGCTCTGGAAACACCATATATTTT	CASSSLNPGTLSSGNTIYF
TRBV19	TRBJ2-1	NA	NA	TGTGCCAGTACCGACCCCCGACGGGGGAGTTCAACCAATGAGCAGTTCTTC	CASTDPRRGSSTNEQFF
TRBV6-1	TRBJ2-7	NA	TRBD1	TGTGCCAGCAGTGACAGGGGGTCCTACGAGCAGTACTTC	CASSDRGSYEQYF
TRBV6-2/TRBV6-3	TRBJ1-4	NA	TRBD1	TGTGCCAGCAGTCGGGCCCCGACAGGGGGGGGAGAAAAACTGTTTTTT	CASSRAPTGGGEKLFF
TRBV7-2	TRBJ1-5	NA	TRBD1	TGTGCCAGCAGCTTAGAGGGGGCCGGCAATCAGCCCCAGCATTTT	CASSLEGAGNQPQHF